This TCR beta chain was found in a study of blood T cell repertoires in COVID-19. Study-wide context: Researchers got acute and convalescent COVID-19 samples from the United States, Italy and Spain. In each case, the material was cDNA or gDNA derived from T cells, B-cell-depleted T cells, or PBMCs.

Per the original methods: Estimates of nucleated cell counts were drawn from the amplification of reference gene primers. Measured with immunoSEQ multiplex PCR; TCRdb has only the in-frame clones, and not every one. D and trimming were read from the DNA, whereas the V and J calls and clone size are those reported in that table. The data contain about 19,000 clones, 88% of them seen just once; the ten biggest clones take up roughly 3.2%. Sequencing was carried out using peripheral blood. The source is a human donor in a cohort sampled during active COVID-19.

The CDR3 is CASSQRTGRTNYGYTF. The CDR3 nucleotides are TGTGCCAGCAGCCAACGGACAGGGCGAACTAACTATGGCTACACCTTC. V gene TRBV7-2 combines with J gene TRBJ1-2, with TRBD1 identical over 8 bases. From germline, CDR1 is SGHTA and CDR2 FQGNSA. The CDR3 extends over 16 amino acids. The J segment lost 0 bases and the V segment lost 5 bases, leaving 8 bases of the junction unmatched.